This entry describes one TCR beta chain. This sample is part of a study of T cell clones after liver transplantation. The V and J ends lost 5 bases and 3 bases respectively, with 11 bases between them. Germline V gene data show CDR1 as KGHSH and CDR2 as LQKENI. The CDR3 sequence is 15 residues long. Only in-frame clones appear in the TCRdb table, and some are missing; sequencing was by immunoSEQ multiplex PCR. The sample includes around 100,000 clones, roughly 80% of them seen just once. V usage is TRBV18 and J usage is TRBJ1-6; D remains ambiguous. This receptor was taken from a human patient who received a liver transplant. Certain T cells may be donor cells from the graft. The source material was CD4+ T cells from blood, sampled approximately 45 months after liver transplant. This chain's CDR3 is CASSTRRNYNSPLHF. For the CDR3, the DNA is TGTGCCAGCTCAACCCGGCGGAACTATAATTCACCCCTCCACTTT.